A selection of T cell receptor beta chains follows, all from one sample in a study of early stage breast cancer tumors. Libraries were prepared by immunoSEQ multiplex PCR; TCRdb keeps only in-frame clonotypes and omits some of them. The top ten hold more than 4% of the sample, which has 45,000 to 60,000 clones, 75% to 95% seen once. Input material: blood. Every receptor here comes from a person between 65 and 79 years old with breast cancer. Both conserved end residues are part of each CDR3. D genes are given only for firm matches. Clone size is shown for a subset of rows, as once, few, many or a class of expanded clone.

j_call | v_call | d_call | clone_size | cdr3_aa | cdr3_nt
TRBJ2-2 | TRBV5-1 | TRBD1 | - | CASSLETGGPGELFF | TGCGCCAGCAGCTTGGAGACAGGGGGCCCCGGGGAGCTGTTTTTT
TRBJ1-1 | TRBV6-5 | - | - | CASSQLTQETEAFF | TGTGCCAGCAGCCAATTGACCCAGGAAACTGAAGCTTTCTTT
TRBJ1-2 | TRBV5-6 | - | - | CASSLESFASYGYTF | TGTGCCAGCAGCTTGGAGAGTTTTGCAAGCTATGGCTACACCTTC
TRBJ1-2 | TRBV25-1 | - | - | CASSGTFYGYTF | TGTGCCAGCAGTGGGACATTCTATGGCTACACCTTC
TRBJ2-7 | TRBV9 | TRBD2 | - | CASSVRGDSGMQYF | TGTGCCAGCAGCGTACGGGGGGACTCCGGCATGCAGTACTTC
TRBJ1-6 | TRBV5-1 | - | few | CASSPGGGDGSPLHF | TGCGCCAGCAGCCCGGGCGGGGGCGACGGGTCACCCCTCCACTTT
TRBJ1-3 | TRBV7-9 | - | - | CASSAWGTVTGNTIYF | TGTGCCAGCAGCGCCTGGGGGACTGTTACTGGAAACACCATATATTTT
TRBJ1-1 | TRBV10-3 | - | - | CAISTGGTNTEAFF | TGTGCCATCAGTACCGGGGGGACCAACACTGAAGCTTTCTTT
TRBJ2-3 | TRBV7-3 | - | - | CASSPDVGGSGTDTQYF | TGTGCCAGCAGCCCAGACGTCGGTGGGAGTGGGACAGATACGCAGTATTTT
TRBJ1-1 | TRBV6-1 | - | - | CASSEASRDTEAFF | TGTGCCAGCAGTGAAGCGAGTCGGGACACTGAAGCTTTCTTT
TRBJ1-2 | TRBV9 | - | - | CASSAALDSYYGYTF | TGTGCCAGCAGCGCGGCCCTTGACAGCTACTATGGCTACACCTTC
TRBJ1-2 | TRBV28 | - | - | CASSSPGYGYTF | TGTGCCAGCAGTTCCCCGGGGTATGGCTACACCTTC
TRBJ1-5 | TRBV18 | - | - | CASSPGEGNQPQHF | TGTGCCAGCTCACCAGGGGAGGGGAATCAGCCCCAGCATTTT
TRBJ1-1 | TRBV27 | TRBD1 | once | CASSGGQLNTEAFF | TGTGCCAGCAGTGGGGGACAGTTGAACACTGAAGCTTTCTTT
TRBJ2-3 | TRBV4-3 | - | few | CASSQDWGLHPSTDTQYF | TGCGCCAGCAGCCAAGATTGGGGGCTACACCCTAGCACAGATACGCAGTATTTT
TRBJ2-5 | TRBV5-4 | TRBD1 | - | CASSLRDRGGETQYF | TGTGCCAGCAGCTTGAGGGACAGGGGGGGCGAGACCCAGTACTTC
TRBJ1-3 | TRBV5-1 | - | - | CASSLARGTGNTIYF | TGCGCCAGCAGCTTGGCCAGGGGTACAGGAAACACCATATATTTT
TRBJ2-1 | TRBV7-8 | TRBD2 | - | CASSSPSLTSMTYNEQFF | TGTGCCAGCAGCTCCCCGTCTCTGACTAGCATGACCTACAATGAGCAGTTCTTC
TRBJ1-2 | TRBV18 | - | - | CASSPRATLGYTF | TGTGCCAGCTCACCCAGGGCGACTCTAGGCTACACCTTC
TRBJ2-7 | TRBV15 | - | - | CATAGGYEQYF | TGTGCCACCGCCGGTGGCTACGAGCAGTACTTC
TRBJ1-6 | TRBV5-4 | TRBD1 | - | CASSLATTGASPLHF | TGTGCCAGCAGCTTGGCCACGACAGGGGCTTCACCCCTCCACTTT
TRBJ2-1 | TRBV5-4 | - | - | CASSLGRASEIF | TGTGCCAGCAGCTTGGGACGGGCTAGCGAGATCTTC
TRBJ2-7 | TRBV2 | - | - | CASSDWTTSYEQYF | TGTGCCAGCAGTGATTGGACTACCTCCTACGAGCAGTACTTC
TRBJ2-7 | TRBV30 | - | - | CAWGGSRYEQYF | TGTGCCTGGGGGGGGAGTAGATACGAGCAGTACTTC